These 15 T cell receptor beta chains share one sample of origin, sequenced in a study of lymphopenia after photon versus proton radiotherapy. Libraries were prepared by immunoSEQ multiplex PCR; TCRdb keeps only in-frame clonotypes and omits some of them. The table lists 37,000 or so clones, around 83% of them singletons. Material: peripheral blood, obtained from a patient treated with proton-based radiotherapy. All receptors derive from a woman between 65 and 79 years old with pancreatic cancer. Some clones in this sample may be carry-over from other donors' samples.

This clone was observed a single time. This chain links TRBV5-6 with TRBJ1-5; 9 nucleotides line up with TRBD1. The CDR3 covers 15 residues. Trimming at V came to 4 bases and at J to 5 bases, leaving 7 bases not matched to a gene. Germline V gives CDR1 SGHDT, CDR2 YYEEEE. Here the CDR3 DNA reads TGTGCCAGCAGCGGGTCCGGGACAGGGTATCAGCCCCAGCATTTT. Its translation is CASSGSGTGYQPQHF. Filled out from reference TRBV5-6 and TRBJ1-5, the complete variable domain reads DAGVTQSPTHLIKTRGQQVTLRCSPKSGHDTVSWYQQALGQGPQFIFQYYEEEERQRGNFPDRFSGHQFPNYSSELNVNALLLGDSALYLCASSGSGTGYQPQHFGDGTRLSIL.

On this clone: It may be a read error: a sequence one base away is much more abundant. The J gene is TRBJ2-2, the V gene TRBV5-1; D is perhaps TRBD1 or TRBD2 (5 bases each). The CDR3 has 14 residues. Looked up from germline, CDR1 is SGHRS and CDR2 is YFSETQ. V was cut by 0 bases and J by 7 bases, with 10 bases left in between. The CDR3 DNA follows: TGCGCCAGCAGCTTGGAGAGTGGGGGCGGGGAGCTGTTTTTT. Translating it yields CASSLESGGGELFF.

This clone ranks as medium-sized (0.01 to 0.1%). The chain recombines TRBV19 with TRBJ1-4, with D possibly matching TRBD1 (5 bases). Per the germline V gene, CDR1 is LNHDA and CDR2 is SQIVND (reference sequence). V was trimmed by 6 bases and J by 3 bases, leaving 14 bases between them. The CDR3 length is 15 residues. This chain's CDR3 is CASSETGTSNEKLFF. CDR3 in DNA: TGTGCCAGTAGCGAGACCGGGACGTCTAATGAAAAACTGTTTTTT.

This sequence joins TRBV11-2 and TRBJ2-5; D perhaps matches TRBD2 (6 bases). The CDR3 has 15 residues. CDR1 and CDR2 from the germline V gene are SGHAT and FQNNGV. The V end was cut by 5 bases, the J end by 4 bases, with 17 bases between. In DNA form, the CDR3 reads TGTGCCAGCAGCCTCGGAGGGCAGAGAGTAGAGACCCAGTACTTC. It specifies CASSLGGQRVETQYF.

The CDR3, as DNA: TGCGCCAGCAGCCAAACCAACCAGGTCTCACCCCTCCACTTT. Residues: CASSQTNQVSPLHF. The V call is TRBV4-1, the J call TRBJ1-6; unclear D gene. Germline loops: CDR1 MGHRA, CDR2 YSYEKL. Deletions cut 2 bases from V and 10 bases from J, with 12 bases between. The CDR3 is made up of 14 amino acids.

The chain combines TRBV6-1 with TRBJ2-7, with D unclear. There are 12 residues in the CDR3. From germline, CDR1 is MNHNS and CDR2 SASEGT. Trimming removed 2 bases at V and 4 bases at J, with 6 bases between. CDR3 sequence: CASSEQRYEQYF. CDR3 nucleotides: TGTGCCAGCAGTGAACAAAGATACGAGCAGTACTTC.

V is TRBV27 and J is TRBJ2-5, with 10 positions matching TRBD2. Germline CDR1 and CDR2: MNHEY and SMNVEV (reference sequence). Losses at the gene ends were 5 bases for V and 5 bases for J; bases not matched to a gene: 11. The CDR3 has 16 amino acids. The CDR3 sequence is CASSSGRAPLSETQYF. CDR3 DNA: TGTGCCAGCAGTAGCGGGAGGGCCCCGCTGAGTGAGACCCAGTACTTC.

The chain couples TRBV7-3 to TRBJ2-3, with D possibly being TRBD2 (5 bases). Trimming shortened V by 5 bases and J by 4 bases, and 16 bases separated the two germline ends. The CDR3 runs to 15 residues. Germline V gene data show CDR1 as SGHTA and CDR2 as FQGTGA. For the CDR3, the DNA is TGTGCCAGCAGCCCCGGGATCCCCTCCGCAGATACGCAGTATTTT. Translated: CASSPGIPSADTQYF.

The chain couples TRBV7-3 to TRBJ1-2; 9 bases match TRBD1. V lost 5 bases and J lost 4; bases outside the gene matches: 8. There are 15 residues in the CDR3. The germline CDR1 and CDR2 sequences are SGHTA and FQGTGA. As DNA, the CDR3 is TGTGCCAGCAGCCCCTCCGGGACAGGGTTCTATGGCTACACCTTC. Translated, it gives CASSPSGTGFYGYTF.

The chain carries TRBV18 and TRBJ1-1, with no clear D. With 5 bases removed from V and 0 bases from J, the gap between germline ends came to 4 bases. The germline gives CDR1 KGHSH, CDR2 LQKENI. This CDR3 contains 12 residues. CDR3 sequence: CASSGLNTEAFF. CDR3 coding DNA: TGTGCCAGCTCAGGCTTGAACACTGAAGCTTTCTTT.

The chain combines TRBV6-6 with TRBJ1-2; 8 bases agree with TRBD1. With V trimmed by 2 bases and J by 4 bases, 9 bases remained unmatched. Germline loops: CDR1 MNHNY, CDR2 SVGAGI (reference sequence). CDR3 length: 16 amino acids. CDR3 sequence: CASSYPLRGRGYGYTF. CDR3 bases: TGTGCCAGCAGTTACCCCCTCAGGGGGCGCGGCTATGGCTACACCTTC.

The chain combines TRBV9 with TRBJ2-1; 12 bases are a match to TRBD2. The V segment lost 3 bases and the J segment 4 bases; nucleotides outside the gene matches: 5. CDR1 is SGDLS and CDR2 is YYNGEE in the germline V gene. The CDR3 has 16 amino acids. Written as DNA, the CDR3 is TGTGCCAGCAGCGGGCGGACTAGCGGGATTTACAATGAGCAGTTCTTC. It specifies CASSGRTSGIYNEQFF.

The gene calls are TRBV5-6 and TRBJ1-1; D is uncertain. V lost 0 bases to trimming and J lost 4 bases, with 10 bases between them. The CDR3 has 14 residues. CDR1 is SGHDT and CDR2 is YYEEEE in the germline V gene. The CDR3 DNA reads TGTGCCAGCAGCTTGGCTGGAATGAGCACTGAAGCTTTCTTT. As protein: CASSLAGMSTEAFF.

The chain joins TRBV7-9 to TRBJ1-1; 7 positions agree with TRBD1. J lost 0 bases, V lost 3 bases, and 1 base had no gene match. This CDR3 region has 14 residues. Germline CDR1 SEHNR, CDR2 FQNEAQ (reference sequence). The CDR3 spells CASSFDRVNTEAFF. CDR3 bases: TGTGCCAGCAGCTTCGACAGGGTGAACACTGAAGCTTTCTTT.

The sample holds one count of this clone. The J gene is TRBJ1-1, the V gene TRBV6-5, with TRBD1 matching 9 bases. V lost 6 bases and J lost 9; bases outside the gene matches: 8. The CDR3 has 13 amino acids. Germline V gene data show CDR1 as MNHEY and CDR2 as SVGAGI. CDR3 protein: CASRSRDREKAFF. The DNA for the CDR3 is TGTGCCAGCAGGTCCCGGGACAGGGAAAAAGCTTTCTTT.